Sequencing of this T cell receptor (beta chain) was carried out in a study of neurological immune-mediated disorders (dated by TCRdb to 2018 to 2020). About the investigation overall: The study compared peripheral blood TCR-beta repertoires of HTLV-I-associated myelopathy (HAM/TSP) patients, multiple sclerosis patients and healthy controls using UMI-based sequencing. The roughly 110 TCR-beta libraries covered PBMC samples along with longitudinal samples, technical triplicates, and paired sorted CD4+ and CD8+ T-cell subsets. The cohort comprised around 70 subjects: 15 or so HAM/TSP patients, approximately 34 multiple sclerosis patients and 20 or so healthy controls. Results and caveats for the whole study, not just this receptor: TCR clonal expansion was highest in HAM/TSP patients and lowest in MS patients, with MS patients falling below even healthy controls. No identical CDR3 amino acid sequences were shared among expanded clones across subjects, suggesting private TCR-beta repertoires in all groups.

This clonotype was counted at least ten times. Its antigen target is currently unknown. Base qualities are not recorded, but no much larger clone differs from it by a single base. Healthy controls were blood bank volunteers in Maryland, USA. Libraries from unsorted PBMCs were made from 2 million PBMCs kept in RNAlater at -80 degrees C until RNA extraction. PBMCs were separated from peripheral blood using Ficoll-Hypaque density gradient centrifugation and then cryopreserved in liquid nitrogen. To synthesize cDNA, template-switch 5'RACE was performed with a primer carrying a 10-nucleotide random unique molecular identifier so that each TCR transcript was tagged. Every sequencing run yielded over 190 million TCR-beta sequences covering 15-18 subjects. Total RNA was extracted with the RNeasy kit. The KAPA Real-time Library Amplification kit was used to amplify TCR-beta VDJ regions with primers for the TCR constant region and the 5'RACE anchor. A first PCR added sample indexes and Illumina adaptors, after which a second PCR increased the library yield. After Ampure bead purification, the TCR product of roughly 650 bp was size-selected on a 2% E-gel SizeSelection system. Before pooling, library quality was checked on a Bioanalyzer, concentration was measured with Qubit, and libraries were quantified with the Kapa Library Quantification kit. An Illumina HiSeq 2500 sequenced the libraries paired-end 2 x 150 bp. To increase sequence diversity, about 24-32% phiX was spiked into each library pool. For the original study's pipeline: The quality-filtered reads were processed with the UMI-based MiGEC pipeline, whose error correction step removed more than 75% of the raw TCR sequences. IMGT germline references were used for alignment of VDJ genes, and clonotypes were defined by a unique CDR3 amino acid sequence together with V-J genes. Clonal expansion, Shannon diversity and CDR3 relatedness (CalcPairwiseDistances, ClusterSamples) were evaluated with VDJtools, and phylogenetic trees were built with CLCbio workbench. Using coefficient-of-variation modelling across technical triplicates, the study counted a clone as expanded if it had at least 8 unique UMIs. TCRdb reworked the public reads: Q25 trimming with fastp, MiXCR clone assembly, productive beta chains retained. Under each unique CDR3 protein, matching rows form one entry showing the most common genes and DNA. None of the V and J calls come from the authors' own analysis; TCRdb made them. The sample records tens of thousands of distinct CDR3 sequences, about 9.4% of which are singletons. The ten largest clones represent 1.7% of the sample.

The germline V gene (reference sequence) sets CDR1 to LNHNV and CDR2 to YYDKDF. Trimmed from V: 3 bases; trimmed from J: 1 base; junction bases lacking a gene match: 7. The CDR3 has 17 amino acids, counting the end cysteine and phenylalanine. Just the 51-base CDR3 DNA is kept, in frame starting at base 1. Recombination linked TRBV15 to TRBJ2-2; 8 nucleotides in the junction match TRBD2. The sequence was obtained from a man aged 50 to 60 in good health. The sample taken for sequencing was PBMCs. The DNA sequence is given as TGTGCCACCAGCAGGGCAGCGGGGGTCATGAACACCGGGGAGCTGTTTTTT. Translation gives CATSRAAGVMNTGELFF.